The clone carrying this T cell receptor beta chain occurred many times. Time point reported: patch test 2, 6 weeks after DPC sensitization. The treatment: therapeutic diphenylcyclopropenone sensitization with weekly scalp DPC. TCRdb re-analysed the RACE reads in MiXCR, keeping a single row per CDR3 protein. This sample has 84,000 or so distinct CDR3 sequences, with about a tenth found just once. This CDR3 comprises 14 residues. With V trimmed by 6 bases and J by 2 bases, 4 bases remained unmatched. Germline CDR1 and CDR2: WSHSY and SAAADI. This sample was taken from a study of human T cells and chemical hapten exposure. Study at large: Alopecia areata, totalis or universalis affected patients who were mostly female.

The clonotype was recovered from a woman aged 30 to 39 with alopecia areata. Some clones in this sample may be carry-over from other donors' samples. Specimen: whole blood, collected in connection with sensitization to the hapten diphenylcyclopropenone (DPC). The chain combines TRBV10-2 with TRBJ1-1; 9 nucleotides line up with TRBD1. In nucleotides, the CDR3 is TGCGCCAGCAGGCAGGGACAGGGTAACACTGAAGCTTTCTTT. Encoded protein: CASRQGQGNTEAFF.